This TCR beta chain emerged from a study of CD8 T cells in ankylosing spondylitis. At least ten counts were recorded for this clonotype. MiXCR, applied by TCRdb to the 5' RACE reads, yields one record per CDR3 protein. The sample lists about 210,000 distinct CDR3 sequences, approximately 8% seen once, with 4.8% in the top ten. The V gene lost 2 bases and the J gene lost 1 base, with 9 bases spanning the gap. This CDR3 is built from 15 residues. CDR1 and CDR2 from the germline V gene are SGHTA and FQGNSA. This TCR was sampled from a female donor with ankylosing spondylitis or in good health (not recorded which). The specimen was blood, either unsorted or a sorted T cell fraction (not recorded which). V and J are TRBV7-2 and TRBJ1-5; D possibly corresponds to TRBD1 (5 bases). The CDR3 nucleotides read TGTGCCAGCAGCTTATACGGGGGGAGCAATCAGCCCCAGCATTTT. This encodes CASSLYGGSNQPQHF. Full variable domain (remainder filled in from reference TRBV7-2 and TRBJ1-5): GAGVSQSPSNKVTEKGKDVELRCDPISGHTALYWYRQSLGQGLEFLIYFQGNSAPDKSGLPSDRFSAERTGGSVSTLTIQRTQQEDSAVYLCASSLYGGSNQPQHFGDGTRLSIL.